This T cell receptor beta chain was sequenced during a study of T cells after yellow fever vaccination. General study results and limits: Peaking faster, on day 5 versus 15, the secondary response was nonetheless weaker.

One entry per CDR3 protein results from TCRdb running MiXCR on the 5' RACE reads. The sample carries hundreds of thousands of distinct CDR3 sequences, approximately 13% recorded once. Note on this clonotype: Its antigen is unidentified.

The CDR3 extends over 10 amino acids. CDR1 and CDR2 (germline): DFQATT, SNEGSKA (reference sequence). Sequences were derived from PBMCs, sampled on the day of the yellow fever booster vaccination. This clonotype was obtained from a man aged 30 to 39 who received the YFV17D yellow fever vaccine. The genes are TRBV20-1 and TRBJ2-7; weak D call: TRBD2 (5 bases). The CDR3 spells CSALRGEQYF. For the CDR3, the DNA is TGCAGCGCCCTACGGGGCGAGCAGTACTTC.